This T cell receptor (beta chain) was observed in a study of blood T cell repertoires in COVID-19 (dated by TCRdb to 2020 to 2021). Concerning the study at large: Samples covering the acute and convalescent phases of COVID-19 were provided by collaborators in the United States, Italy and Spain. The material from the prospective study consisted of cDNA or gDNA derived from T cells, B-cell-depleted T cells, or PBMCs. The dataset comprised deeply sampled blood TCRbeta repertoires from subjects exposed to, actively infected with, or recovered from COVID-19. The repertoires were released in a freely available public database intended as a resource for research on the immune response to SARS-CoV-2. Samples came from the ongoing ImmuneRACE study (first 160 participants) plus 1,254 subjects from 6 global collaborators. The sample metadata nearly always contained a de-identified subject ID, COVID-19 status, age in years and sex. Where available, HLA class I and class II types were obtained from metadata supplied by the sample provider rather than from assay-based typing. Study-level results and caveats: The quantity of clinical and demographic metadata differed by source and by participant and was supplied without curation.

Taken from the germline V gene, the CDR1 and CDR2 loops are SGDLS and YYNGEE. The CDR3 goes from the cysteine to the phenylalanine over 16 residues. The read is trimmed to its CDR3 DNA, 48 bases read in frame from base 1. The junction shows trimming of 4 bases on V and 5 bases on J, and the gene matches do not reach 12 bases of it. TCRbeta CDR3 regions were amplified from genomic DNA by means of the immunoSEQ Assay, a bias-controlled multiplex PCR. On the authors' methods: The number of nucleated cells in each sample was estimated from the amplification of reference gene primers within the assay. To quantify the absolute abundance of each unique TCRbeta CDR3 rearrangement, sequence reads were collapsed and filtered. Productive Simpson clonality was computed per sample as the square root of Simpson's diversity index over productive rearrangements. What TCRdb holds here is the immuneACCESS table cut down to in-frame rearrangements. Part of the clones is not present; checked against another copy, under half of the missing clones reflect an unresolved V gene, and the others are unexplained. From that table come the V and J calls and clone size; the DNA was used to work out D and trimming. Across this sample there are approximately 30,000 clones, with around nine tenths seen only once. Around 15% of the sample is taken by the ten largest.

The collaborating institutions used their own protocols to collect whole blood in K2EDTA tubes. For TCRbeta analysis, collaborators shipped samples in one of three forms: frozen whole blood, isolated PBMCs, or DNA extracted from either of those sample types. Comment on this clone: Its specific antigen is unknown. Base qualities are missing; no much larger clone stands one base away.

The source material was peripheral blood. This clonotype was sampled from a human donor in a cohort sampled during active COVID-19. The sequence joins TRBV9 to TRBJ2-5, and 9 junction bases match TRBD2. In nucleotide form, the sequence is TGTGCCAGCAGCCTCTTCGTAGCGGGAGATGGGGAGACCCAGTACTTC. Its translation is CASSLFVAGDGETQYF.